The rows below give T cell receptor beta chains drawn from one sample of a study of T cells in Graves' hyperthyroidism and ophthalmopathy. TCRdb re-derived calls from the multiplex PCR reads in MiXCR, one entry per CDR3 protein. In the table there are approximately 300,000 distinct CDR3 sequences, 17% of which are singletons. The sample consisted of blood. All receptors come from a woman aged 60-70 years with Graves' ophthalmopathy. Both conserved end residues are part of each CDR3. D genes are given only for firm matches. Expanded clones are given a class, and other clones once, few, many or no size at all.

J gene | D gene | clone size | V gene | CDR3 DNA | CDR3 protein
TRBJ2-1 | NA | few | TRBV5-5 | TGTGCCAGCAGCTTCGTCAGTTACAATGAGCAGTTCTTC | CASSFVSYNEQFF
TRBJ1-3 | NA | few | TRBV3-1 | TGTGCCAGCAGCCGTCTGGCGGGGGGCTCTGGAAACACCATATATTTT | CASSRLAGGSGNTIYF
TRBJ2-7 | NA | many | TRBV7-2 | TGTGCCAGCAGCTTAGAGGGGTACTACTCCTACGAGCAGTACTTC | CASSLEGYYSYEQYF
TRBJ2-5 | NA | many | TRBV20-1 | TGCAGTGCTCTACCCGACAGGCCCCCGGAGACCCAGTACTTC | CSALPDRPPETQYF
TRBJ2-1 | TRBD1 | many | TRBV5-1 | TGCGCCAGCAGCTTACCATCGACAGGGGCAGGTGAGCAGTTCTTC | CASSLPSTGAGEQFF
TRBJ2-2 | TRBD2 | many | TRBV4-1 | TGCGCCAGCAGCCAAGGGCTAGCGGGATACACCGGGGAGCTGTTTTTT | CASSQGLAGYTGELFF
TRBJ1-5 | NA | NA | TRBV10-3 | TGTGCCATCAGTGAGTCATCCACCAGGGACCCCAATCAGCCCCAGCATTTT | CAISESSTRDPNQPQHF
TRBJ2-2 | NA | many | TRBV12-3/TRBV12-4 | TGTGCCAGCAGCCAAAGCGCCGGGGAGCTGTTTTTT | CASSQSAGELFF
TRBJ1-6 | NA | NA | TRBV20-1 | TGCAGTGCCCGGACGGGTCGCGGAGTCTCCTATAATTCACCCCTCCACTTT | CSARTGRGVSYNSPLHF
TRBJ2-1 | NA | many | TRBV20-1 | TGCAGTGCTCGACGACAGACCGCCTACAATGAGCAGTTCTTC | CSARRQTAYNEQFF
TRBJ1-4 | NA | NA | TRBV6-2/TRBV6-3 | TGTGCCAGCAGATCCCTCCGCCGGCAGAACGCTAATGAAAAACTGTTTTTT | CASRSLRRQNANEKLFF
TRBJ2-1 | TRBD2 | many | TRBV2 | TGTGCCAGCAGTCCAGAGACTAGCGGCTATGAGCAGTTCTTC | CASSPETSGYEQFF
TRBJ1-4 | NA | NA | TRBV27 | TGTGCCAGCAGTTTCGGGCGAACTAATGAAAAACTGTTTTTT | CASSFGRTNEKLFF
TRBJ2-1 | TRBD2 | many | TRBV28 | TGTGCCAGCAGGACTAGCGGGAGGCAGAATGAGCAGTTCTTC | CASRTSGRQNEQFF
TRBJ2-1 | TRBD2 | NA | TRBV6-2/TRBV6-3 | TGTGCCACTCAGACTAGCGGAATAGAGCAGTTCTTC | CATQTSGIEQFF
TRBJ2-1 | NA | many | TRBV7-2 | TGTGCCAGCAGCGTTACTAGACATGAGCAGTTCTTC | CASSVTRHEQFF
TRBJ2-2 | TRBD1 | once | TRBV20-1 | TGCAGTGCTAAACCGGGACAGCAGAACACCGGGGAGCTGTTTTTT | CSAKPGQQNTGELFF
TRBJ2-3 | NA | NA | TRBV6-2/TRBV6-3 | TGTGCCAGCAGTTACCTAAGGAGGGGGACGCAGTATTTT | CASSYLRRGTQYF
TRBJ1-1 | NA | NA | TRBV27 | TGTGCCAGCAGTTCCCGGGATTTCGGAACCCTCCCTGAAGCTTTCTTT | CASSSRDFGTLPEAFF
TRBJ1-1 | TRBD1 | NA | TRBV12-5 | TGTGCTAGTGGTTTGTTTACAGGGGGCACTGAAGCTTTCTTT | CASGLFTGGTEAFF
TRBJ2-1 | TRBD1 | many | TRBV5-1 | TGCGCCAGCAGCTTGGAAGTTTTAGGACAGGGAGGTGAGCAGTTCTTC | CASSLEVLGQGGEQFF
TRBJ2-7 | TRBD1 | few | TRBV19 | TGTGCCAGTAGTAAGGTAGCAGGGGGCCCCTACGAGCAGTACTTC | CASSKVAGGPYEQYF